Presented here are 7 T cell receptor beta chains from one specimen sequenced in a study of technical replicates of blood from a few donors. Repertoires were generated with immunoSEQ multiplex PCR, while TCRdb's copy carries only in-frame clones and drops some. The sample includes approximately 76,000 clones, 90% to 95% of them seen just once. The sample comprised T cells isolated from PBMCs. Receptors were obtained from a human donor in good health.

The chain couples TRBV12-2 to TRBJ2-7; the D call of TRBD2 is as the table states it, not checked on the DNA. TRBV12-2 is a known pseudogene. The CDR3 is made up of 15 amino acids. CDR3 DNA sequence: TGTGCAAGTCGCTTAGCGGTAGCGGGGCACTACGAGCAGTACTTC. Protein: CASRLAVAGHYEQYF.

The chain uses TRBV28 and TRBJ2-6; D not certain. V lost 4 bases, J lost 4 bases, and 23 bases lay in between. The CDR3 contains 19 residues. Germline V gene data show CDR1 as MDHEN and CDR2 as SYDVKM. The CDR3 DNA sequence: TGTGCCAGCAGTTCTCAATCATACGGTCCCCGCTCCGGGGCCAACGTCCTGACTTTC. Residues: CASSSQSYGPRSGANVLTF.

The chain combines TRBV5-1 with TRBJ2-1, with 8 bases aligning to TRBD2. The trim removed 7 bases at V and 4 bases at J, leaving 13 bases unmatched. The CDR3 sequence is 16 residues long. Germline V gives CDR1 SGHRS, CDR2 YFSETQ. Written as DNA, the CDR3 is TGCGCCAGCGGCGAAGAGGTAGCGGGACTGTACAATGAGCAGTTCTTC. Protein sequence: CASGEEVAGLYNEQFF.

The rearrangement uses TRBV23-1 and TRBJ2-4; a weak D match, TRBD2 (6 bases). TRBV23-1 is labeled an ORF, and its function is uncertain. Trimming removed 4 bases at V and 0 bases at J, with 13 bases between. The CDR3 contains 16 residues. The CDR3 region is CASSPYRRVAKNIQYF. In nucleotides, the CDR3 is TGCGCCAGCAGTCCCTACAGGAGGGTAGCCAAAAACATTCAGTACTTC.

This sequence joins TRBV28 and TRBJ2-1; the match to TRBD2 covers 8 bases. V was pared by 7 bases and J by 5 bases, with 13 bases of the junction left unmatched. The CDR3 is 16 residues long. CDR1 and CDR2 from the germline V gene are MDHEN and SYDVKM. The CDR3 loop is CASIRGGQGLDNEQFF. The CDR3 DNA sequence: TGTGCCAGCATCCGGGGGGGGCAGGGGCTGGACAATGAGCAGTTCTTC.

The chain is built from TRBV7-9 and TRBJ2-7; no definite D call. CDR1 SEHNR and CDR2 FQNEAQ come from the germline V gene (reference sequence). Trimming left V 4 bases short and J 6 bases short, with 16 bases between. The CDR3 spans 14 residues. As DNA, the CDR3 is TGTGCCAGCAGCTCCCCGCTAGTCTCCCGCGAGCAGTACTTC. It codes for CASSSPLVSREQYF.

The chain is built from TRBV9 and TRBJ2-5, with 8 nucleotides matching TRBD1. The CDR3 consists of 15 residues. J was trimmed by 5 bases and V by 2 bases; bases with no gene match: 8. The V gene's germline CDR1 is SGDLS and CDR2 YYNGEE. CDR3 nucleotide sequence: TGTGCCAGCAGCGTGGCCCAGGGGGCAGGGGAGACCCAGTACTTC. Translation: CASSVAQGAGETQYF. The full variable domain, rest sourced from reference TRBV9 and TRBJ2-5, is DSGVTQTPKHLITATGQRVTLRCSPRSGDLSVYWYQQSLDQGLQFLIQYYNGEERAKGNILERFSAQQFPDLHSELNLSSLELGDSALYFCASSVAQGAGETQYFGPGTRLLVL.